One sample yielded the 32 T cell receptor beta chains listed below, sequenced in a study of cytomegalovirus exposure and HLA in healthy donors. PCR primers comprised 60 Vbeta and 13 Jbeta primers. Sequenced by immunoSEQ multiplex PCR; TCRdb stores in-frame clones only, minus some. The table lists about 150,000 clones, about 72% of them singletons. The specimen was PBMCs. Receptor source: a middle-aged man in good health and CMV-seronegative.

The V and J genes are TRBV6-5 and TRBJ2-7; D ambiguous. CDR3 length: 14 residues. Germline V gene data show CDR1 as MNHEY and CDR2 as SVGAGI. V was cut by 2 bases and J by 0 bases, with 8 bases left in between. The CDR3 sequence is CASSYVSSSYEQYF. The CDR3 nucleotides are TGTGCCAGCAGTTACGTGTCGTCCTCCTACGAGCAGTACTTC.

V usage is TRBV5-4 and J usage is TRBJ2-2; a weak D match, TRBD2 (5 bases). Germline V gene lookup returns CDR1 SGHNT and CDR2 YYREEE (reference sequence). The V end lost 2 bases, the J end lost 7 bases, and 9 bases lay between the germline ends. This CDR3 region has 13 residues. The CDR3: CASSFTSYGELFF. The CDR3 DNA reads as TGTGCCAGCAGCTTTACTAGTTACGGGGAGCTGTTTTTT.

This chain connects TRBV6-5 to TRBJ1-4, with D perhaps TRBD1 (5 bases). This CDR3 comprises 15 residues. Trimming stripped 2 bases from V and 7 bases from J, with 14 bases between. The V gene's germline CDR1 is MNHEY and CDR2 SVGAGI. The CDR3 is CASSYGLERGEKLFF. The CDR3 DNA is TGTGCCAGCAGTTACGGCCTCGAAAGGGGTGAAAAACTGTTTTTT.

The chain joins TRBV29-1 to TRBJ2-7; the match to TRBD1 covers 8 bases. The trim removed 1 base at V and 6 bases at J, leaving 8 bases unmatched. Germline V gene lookup returns CDR1 SQVTM and CDR2 ANQGSEA. CDR3 length equals 14 residues. Here the CDR3 reads CSVEVGQGAFEQYF. CDR3 nucleotides: TGCAGCGTTGAAGTTGGGCAGGGGGCTTTCGAGCAGTACTTC.

The chain couples TRBV28 to TRBJ1-5; D might be TRBD1 (5 bases). CDR3 length: 16 residues. V lost 1 base to trimming and J lost 0 bases, with 10 bases between them. Germline V lookup: CDR1 MDHEN, CDR2 SYDVKM. The CDR3 reads CASSLLSGGSNQPQHF. In nucleotides, the CDR3 is TGTGCCAGCAGTTTATTGTCGGGGGGTAGCAATCAGCCCCAGCATTTT.

This clone has just a few counts. The chain is built from TRBV18 and TRBJ1-1; 7 bases match TRBD1. J was trimmed by 6 bases and V by 6 bases; bases with no gene match: 13. The length of the CDR3 is 15 residues. The V gene's germline CDR1 is KGHSH and CDR2 LQKENI. CDR3 sequence: CASSLGRTGASEAFF. The CDR3 region has the DNA TGTGCCAGCTCCTTGGGGCGAACAGGGGCATCTGAAGCTTTCTTT.

The chain recombines TRBV19 with TRBJ1-1; D is possibly TRBD1 (6 bases). CDR3 size: 14 residues. Trimming left V 6 bases short and J 2 bases short, with 13 bases between. In germline, CDR1 is LNHDA, CDR2 SQIVND (reference sequence). CDR3 region: CASSLKQGNTEAFF. The CDR3 DNA reads TGTGCCAGTAGCCTAAAACAGGGTAACACTGAAGCTTTCTTT.

The V call is TRBV7-9, the J call TRBJ1-6; D is undetermined. The V end lost 5 bases, the J end lost 15 bases, and 14 bases lay between the germline ends. The germline CDR1 and CDR2 sequences are SEHNR and FQNEAQ (reference sequence). This CDR3 spans 12 amino acids. This chain's CDR3 is CASSPQDRGLHF. In DNA, the CDR3 is TGTGCCAGCAGCCCCCAGGACCGGGGCCTCCACTTT.

The chain combines TRBV4-2 with TRBJ1-2; 12 positions agree with TRBD1. CDR1 is LGHNA and CDR2 is YNFKEQ in the germline V gene. CDR3 length: 18 residues. After removal of 4 bases from V and 6 bases from J, the junction contained 15 bases not matched to a gene. The CDR3 DNA reads as TGTGCCAGCAGCCTTTGGTCGTGGGACAGGGGGCTTAGAAATGGCTACACCTTC. This encodes CASSLWSWDRGLRNGYTF.

The CDR3 DNA reads as TGTGCCATCAGTAGAACTAGCGACCGCACAGATACGCAGTATTTT. Translated, it gives CAISRTSDRTDTQYF. The chain links TRBV10-3 to TRBJ2-3, with 7 bases that match TRBD2. V dropped 5 bases and J dropped 1; count of bases not matched to a gene: 6. Germline-derived CDR1 and CDR2 are ENHRY and SYGVKD. This CDR3 is built from 15 residues.

This chain links TRBV19 with TRBJ1-5; 8 nucleotides align to TRBD1. This CDR3 has 17 residues. J gave up 0 bases and V 3 bases, and 7 bases lay outside the gene matches. Germline V lookup: CDR1 LNHDA, CDR2 SQIVND (reference sequence). The CDR3 sequence is CASSIGQGGFSNQPQHF. The CDR3 coding sequence is TGTGCCAGTAGTATCGGACAGGGAGGGTTTAGCAATCAGCCCCAGCATTTT. The full variable domain, with the rest looked up from reference TRBV19 and TRBJ1-5, is DGGITQSPKYLFRKEGQNVTLSCEQNLNHDAMYWYRQDPGQGLRLIYYSQIVNDFQKGDIAEGYSVSREKKESFPLTVTSAQKNPTAFYLCASSIGQGGFSNQPQHFGDGTRLSIL.

As concerns this clone: Other nucleotide sequences in the sample specify the same CDR3. J is TRBJ2-7 and V is TRBV15, with a weak D call TRBD2 (6 bases). CDR1 and CDR2 (germline): LNHNV, YYDKDF (reference sequence). This CDR3 has 15 amino acids. Trimming removed 0 bases at V and 0 bases at J, with 9 bases between. The CDR3 coding sequence is TGTGCCACCAGCAGAGATCCGGGACTCTCCTACGAGCAGTACTTC. It translates to CATSRDPGLSYEQYF.

The chain links TRBV5-6 to TRBJ2-3; D might be TRBD1 (6 bases). Deletions cut 2 bases from V and 4 bases from J, with 11 bases between. In germline, CDR1 is SGHDT, CDR2 YYEEEE. This CDR3 region has 14 residues. CDR3 loop: CASSFRTVADTQYF. In nucleotides, the CDR3 is TGTGCCAGCAGCTTTAGGACAGTAGCAGATACGCAGTATTTT. The full variable domain, with the rest looked up from reference TRBV5-6 and TRBJ2-3, is DAGVTQSPTHLIKTRGQQVTLRCSPKSGHDTVSWYQQALGQGPQFIFQYYEEEERQRGNFPDRFSGHQFPNYSSELNVNALLLGDSALYLCASSFRTVADTQYFGPGTRLTVL.

This clone has just one count. The rearrangement joins TRBV29-1 to TRBJ2-7; 9 positions match TRBD2. The CDR3 is 14 residues long. The germline V gene encodes CDR1 SQVTM and CDR2 ANQGSEA. V lost 7 bases and J lost 4; bases outside the gene matches: 11. In DNA, the CDR3 is TGCAGCGCCCGGCGGGGGGGGGACGCTTACGAGCAGTACTTC. It is translated as CSARRGGDAYEQYF.

The rearrangement joins TRBV9 to TRBJ2-1, with TRBD2 identical over 9 bases. Unmatched junction bases numbered 10, after V lost 0 bases and J lost 9 bases. Germline lookup yields CDR1 SGDLS and CDR2 YYNGEE. This CDR3 region has 16 residues. The CDR3 loop is CASSVGLAGFRGEQFF. The CDR3 DNA reads TGTGCCAGCAGCGTAGGGCTAGCGGGATTTCGTGGTGAGCAGTTCTTC.

DNA for the CDR3: TGTGCCAGCAGTCCCGGGTCCGTACGATACTACGAGCAGTACTTC. Encoded protein: CASSPGSVRYYEQYF. The chain employs TRBV7-2 and TRBJ2-7; no clear D gene. V was clipped by 6 bases and J by 3 bases, with 18 bases between them. Germline CDR1 and CDR2: SGHTA and FQGNSA. There are 15 residues in the CDR3.

The genes are TRBV25-1 and TRBJ1-1; 10 bases agree with TRBD1. The CDR3 loop spans 15 amino acids. J was trimmed by 4 bases and V by 5 bases; bases with no gene match: 7. CDR1 MGHDK and CDR2 SYGVNS come from the germline V gene. CDR3 loop: CASSQTGGVFTEAFF. The CDR3 nucleotides are TGTGCCAGCAGTCAGACAGGGGGCGTTTTCACTGAAGCTTTCTTT. Complete variable domain (other parts from reference TRBV25-1 and TRBJ1-1): EADIYQTPRYLVIGTGKKITLECSQTMGHDKMYWYQQDPGMELHLIHYSYGVNSTEKGDLSSESTVSRIRTEHFPLTLESARPSHTSQYLCASSQTGGVFTEAFFGQGTRLTVV.

The chain has TRBV7-8 and TRBJ2-3, with 9 bases matching TRBD1. V was clipped by 3 bases and J by 4 bases; unmatched bases: 2. There are 14 residues in the CDR3. The germline V gene has CDR1 SGHVS and CDR2 FQNEAQ. CDR3 nucleotide sequence: TGTGCCAGCAGCTTGGGGACAGGGCCAGATACGCAGTATTTT. Residues: CASSLGTGPDTQYF.

The rearrangement joins TRBV4-3 to TRBJ2-2, with D possibly matching TRBD2 (5 bases). The CDR3 extends over 14 amino acids. The V gene lost 0 bases and the J gene lost 5 bases, with 7 bases spanning the gap. CDR1 is LGHNA, CDR2 YSLEER, per germline. CDR3 bases: TGCGCCAGCAGCCAAGATCGGGAAACCGGGGAGCTGTTTTTT. As protein: CASSQDRETGELFF.

This rearrangement joins TRBV5-8 to TRBJ2-3; 10 nucleotides agree with TRBD2. Germline CDR1 SGHTS, CDR2 YDEGEE. V shed 5 bases and J 5 bases; nucleotides not matched to a gene: 8. There are 15 residues in the CDR3. CDR3 sequence: CASSPLAGAKDTQYF. The CDR3 region has the DNA TGTGCCAGCAGTCCGCTAGCGGGAGCAAAAGATACGCAGTATTTT.

The chain uses TRBV6-5 and TRBJ1-5; D possibly corresponds to TRBD1 (5 bases). With 2 bases removed from V and 7 bases from J, the gap between germline ends came to 9 bases. CDR3 length equals 13 residues. Germline V gene lookup returns CDR1 MNHEY and CDR2 SVGAGI. In DNA, the CDR3 is TGTGCCAGCAGTTACGGCAGGGCCCAGCCCCAGCATTTT. Its translation is CASSYGRAQPQHF.

J is TRBJ1-3 and V is TRBV9; tentatively, D is TRBD1 (5 bases). V was cut by 2 bases and J by 2 bases, with 11 bases left in between. From germline, CDR1 is SGDLS and CDR2 YYNGEE. CDR3 length: 15 amino acids. DNA of the CDR3: TGTGCCAGCAGCGTGGGCAGGGCGGCTGGAAACACCATATATTTT. It specifies CASSVGRAAGNTIYF.

The chain is built from TRBV2 and TRBJ1-2; D may be TRBD1 (6 bases). The V gene's germline CDR1 is SNHLY and CDR2 FYNNEI. Trimming shortened V by 6 bases and J by 3 bases, and 11 bases separated the two germline ends. This CDR3 has 13 amino acids. The CDR3 nucleotides are TGTGCCAGCAGAGGGGGGGTTGACTATGGCTACACCTTC. It yields the protein CASRGGVDYGYTF. Complete variable domain (other parts from reference TRBV2 and TRBJ1-2): EPEVTQTPSHQVTQMGQEVILRCVPISNHLYFYWYRQILGQKVEFLVSFYNNEISEKSEIFDDQFSVERPDGSNFTLKIRSTKLEDSAMYFCASRGGVDYGYTFGSGTRLTVV.

The V gene is TRBV4-3, the J gene TRBJ1-2; 7 bases are shared with TRBD1. CDR1 LGHNA and CDR2 YSLEER come from the germline V gene. The CDR3 totals 13 residues. V dropped 3 bases and J dropped 8; count of bases not matched to a gene: 6. CDR3 region: CASSQLTGQGYTF. The CDR3 DNA sequence: TGCGCCAGCAGCCAGTTGACAGGGCAAGGCTACACCTTC.

The CDR3 loop reads CASSEPGNIGRNQPQHF. CDR3 in DNA: TGTGCCAGCAGTGAGCCGGGAAATATAGGGCGCAATCAGCCCCAGCATTTT. The gene calls are TRBV6-1 and TRBJ1-5; no firm D call. Trimming stripped 3 bases from V and 2 bases from J, with 17 bases between. The CDR3 sequence is 17 residues long. Looked up from germline, CDR1 is MNHNS and CDR2 is SASEGT.

This clone was picked up a small number of times. The same CDR3 also results from other DNA sequences found in this sample. The rearrangement uses TRBV9 and TRBJ2-1, with 12 bases matching TRBD1. Germline lookup yields CDR1 SGDLS and CDR2 YYNGEE. The CDR3 sequence is 14 residues long. With V trimmed by 4 bases and J by 9 bases, 5 bases remained unmatched. The CDR3 DNA reads TGTGCCAGCAGCCCCGGGACAGGGGGCGGTGAGCAGTTCTTC. It specifies CASSPGTGGGEQFF.

This clone was recorded once. This sequence joins TRBV2 and TRBJ1-3, with D possibly TRBD1 on 6 matching bases. The CDR3 is 17 residues long. Trimming left V 3 bases short and J 0 bases short, with 15 bases between. In germline, CDR1 is SNHLY, CDR2 FYNNEI. DNA for the CDR3: TGTGCCAGCAGTGAGGGGAAAAGGGGGATCTCTGGAAACACCATATATTTT. Amino acid sequence: CASSEGKRGISGNTIYF.

This chain connects TRBV6-5 to TRBJ1-5; D perhaps matches TRBD1 (6 bases). CDR1 is MNHEY and CDR2 is SVGAGI in the germline V gene. V was trimmed by 6 bases and J by 7 bases, leaving 13 bases between them. The CDR3 runs 13 residues. Written as DNA, the CDR3 is TGTGCCAGCAGACAAACAGGGTTCCAGCCCCAGCATTTT. It yields the protein CASRQTGFQPQHF.

V gene TRBV5-1 combines with J gene TRBJ1-1, with 10 bases aligning to TRBD1. J lost 0 bases, V lost 0 bases, and 8 bases had no gene match. Germline lookup yields CDR1 SGHRS and CDR2 YFSETQ. The CDR3 runs to 18 residues. The DNA for the CDR3 is TGCGCCAGCAGCTTGGGACCGGGACAGGGGTCAATGAACACTGAAGCTTTCTTT. Residues: CASSLGPGQGSMNTEAFF.

The chain carries TRBV2 and TRBJ2-5; 7 nucleotides align to TRBD2. Per germline, CDR1 SNHLY and CDR2 FYNNEI. V dropped 9 bases and J dropped 6; count of bases not matched to a gene: 4. The CDR3 extends over 11 amino acids. For the CDR3, the DNA is TGTGCCAGTGGACTAGAGAAGACCCAGTACTTC. Its protein is CASGLEKTQYF.

V gene TRBV7-9 combines with J gene TRBJ2-7, with 9 positions matching TRBD1. The germline V gene encodes CDR1 SEHNR and CDR2 FQNEAQ (reference sequence). Trimming at V came to 4 bases and at J to 3 bases, leaving 4 bases not matched to a gene. This CDR3 region has 14 residues. CDR3 protein: CASSSGQGDYEQYF. The CDR3 nucleotides are TGTGCCAGCAGCTCGGGACAGGGAGACTACGAGCAGTACTTC.

J is TRBJ1-4 and V is TRBV4-2; possible D gene TRBD1, 6 bases. In germline, CDR1 is LGHNA, CDR2 YNFKEQ. Trimming stripped 2 bases from V and 1 base from J, with 8 bases between. This CDR3 region has 15 residues. CDR3 in amino acids: CASSQPGQTNEKLFF. DNA for the CDR3: TGTGCCAGCAGCCAACCGGGACAAACTAATGAAAAACTGTTTTTT.